This TCR beta chain was sequenced during a study of vaccination effects on CD4 cells after COVID-19 (dated by TCRdb to between 2020 and 2023). Regarding the study in general: Post-vaccine samples across the study were collected a median of 72 days after the second dose, with a range of 14 to 241. The study compared SARS-CoV-2 spike-specific CD4+ TCR repertoires before and after mRNA vaccination in COVID-19 convalescent patients and infection-naive vaccine recipients. Cultures from other donors in the study were sequenced using the Oncomine TCR Beta short-read assay on an Illumina iSeq 100. The full study included some eleven COVID-19 convalescent patients and several SARS-CoV-2-naive healthy vaccine recipients. The paper's findings and limits, for the study overall: In healthy vaccine recipients, vaccine-induced clones were almost all SARS-CoV-2 mono-reactive, with only 1 of 255 cross-reactive with common cold coronaviruses. Limitations of the study were the small number of convalescent patients and the absence of early post-infection timepoints. Clones induced by infection and clones induced by vaccination both contracted markedly at late timepoints after vaccination, which fits with T cell responses waning over time.

To identify antigen-specific CD4+ T cell clonotypes by their expansion, the ViraFEST assay first stimulated PBMC with viral peptide pools and then applied TCR sequencing. After more than nine days of culture, CD4+ T cells were isolated with the EasySep CD4+ T cell isolation kit. Participants received two doses of either the BNT162b2 or the mRNA-1273 mRNA SARS-CoV-2 vaccine. Negative nucleocapsid antibody results before and after vaccination confirmed that the healthy vaccine recipients had no prior SARS-CoV-2 infection. A few million PBMC per well were cultured with 10 ug/ml peptides in IMDM containing roughly 5% human AB serum, around 10 IU/ml IL-2 and gentamicin. On days 3 and 7, half of the culture medium was replaced with fresh IL-2-containing medium. Unless noted otherwise, every peptide stimulation condition was grown in triplicate wells. PBMC were separated from whole blood using Ficoll-Paque Plus gradient centrifugation and were then either cryopreserved at -140C or used fresh. Overlapping peptide pools spanned the spike proteins of SARS-CoV-2 and the common cold coronaviruses HCoV-NL63, HCoV-OC43 and HCoV-229E. The QIAamp micro DNA kit was used to extract genomic DNA from the cultured CD4+ T cells.

Concerning this clone: Its target antigen remains unknown. Per-base quality was not reported, and no clone a single base away is much larger than it.

Library creation used the immunoSEQ multiplex PCR assay. DNA from the CD4+ T cells that had been cultured and isolated underwent TCR beta CDR3 sequencing. The source study handled its data this way. The analysis removed non-productive TCR sequences, trimmed reads to the CDR3 region, and retained only CDR3s that were 7 or more amino acids long. Antigen-specific clonotypes were identified with the MANAFEST web app by comparing expansion in peptide wells against reference cultures. Positive clones required FDR<0.05 expansion versus reference and all other wells, odds ratio above 5, and frequency above 0.1% in two replicate wells. A clonotype was defined as cross-reactive if the clonotype was significantly expanded both in SARS-CoV-2 spike wells and in at least one common cold coronavirus spike condition. CDR3 similarity was assessed by Levenshtein distance with the stringdist R package, and unrooted trees were built with ape in R 3.6.1. TCRdb mirrors the immuneACCESS table, restricted to in-frame sequences. Some clones are absent from its copies; in checked studies, under half trace to an unresolved V gene, and the reason for the others is unknown. For V, J and clone size, that table is used; D and trimming come from the DNA. In this sample the table shows 60,000 to 90,000 clones, about 80% of which occur a single time. The ten largest account for 0.95% to 1.5% of the sample.

From the cysteine up to the phenylalanine, the CDR3 has a length of 16 residues. The only DNA kept is the CDR3, 48 bases in frame from the first base. V loses 5 bases, J loses 0 bases, and the germline ends lie 16 bases apart. In the germline V gene (reference sequence), CDR1 corresponds to MNHEY and CDR2 to SMNVEV. The chain uses TRBV27 and TRBJ1-2; tentative D gene TRBD1, with 6 bases matching. Sequencing was performed on CD4+ T cells from PBMCs cultured with HCoV-229E spike peptides, taken after COVID-19 vaccination. The cell subset or site label of this sample denotes: HCoV-229E spike overlapping peptide pool stimulation. The source is a human donor who received a COVID-19 vaccine. Here is the DNA: TGTGCCAGCAGTCGAATGGACAGAGCCTCTAACTATGGCTACACCTTC. Translated, it reads CASSRMDRASNYGYTF.